Detailed here is one T cell receptor (beta chain). This clone was seen a single time. Which antigen it targets is not known. Per-base qualities were not stored, and no clone one base away is much larger. The immunoSEQ platform was used to carry out deep TCRbeta sequencing. As for the authors' bioinformatics: For further analysis, only productive rearrangements were exported out of the immunoSEQ Analyzer. T cell phenotypes were assigned to bulk TCRbeta clonotypes by matching the clonotypes to single-cell RNA+TCR-seq clones with the same TCRbeta sequence. Using bulk TCR sequencing data, clone enrichment in tumor was calculated by dividing a clone's tumor frequency by the same clone's PBMC frequency. TCRs were sorted with GLIPH into specificity groups, meaning clusters of distinct TCRs that share CDR3 motifs and likely recognize common antigens. Held by TCRdb, this immuneACCESS table contains in-frame sequences only and omits some clones. Under half of the omission traces to an unresolved V gene where checked; the cause of the rest is unknown. The DNA gave D and trimming, while V, J and clone size come from that table. The sample data list roughly 14,000 clones, and roughly 80% of these were observed just once. The ten most abundant clones make up 20% to 30% of the sample.

In the paper's terms, the time point label means: after anti-PD-1 therapy. For bulk TCRbeta sequencing, genomic DNA was extracted from tumor biopsies or peripheral blood, and input amounts ranged from about 550 ng to 6,004 ng. Every patient was a poor candidate for surgical resection and had histologically proven advanced or metastatic basal or squamous cell carcinoma. The basal cell carcinoma cohort comprised 10 to 12 patients, of whom about eight had bulk tumor TCR sequencing. The entry originates in a study of T cells in tumors after PD-1 blockade (dated by TCRdb to the late 2010s). Broadly, across the study: Prior checkpoint blockade, systemic immunosuppressant use, and recent radiotherapy or other anti-cancer therapy within 4 weeks were grounds for patient exclusion. Treatment consisted of either cemiplimab 350 mg every 2 weeks or pembrolizumab 200 mg every 3 weeks. Ongoing daily vismodegib 150 mg was also given to a subset of patients during anti-PD-1 treatment. An average of 113,528 TCR templates (range about 24,679-270,000) and around 38,000 unique clonotypes was obtained for peripheral blood samples. Paired single-cell RNA and TCR sequencing was done in the study on site-matched tumors from patients with BCC or SCC, both before and after anti-PD-1 therapy. To compare blood and tumor clonotypes, bulk TCR sequencing was performed on nine to eleven peripheral blood samples from about five patients. RECIST version 1.1 was used to evaluate clinical response. Here is what the overall study found, with its caveats: The source of novel T cell clones was not identified and could include lymphoid organs or rare unexpanded clones within the tumor or its periphery. Around 38% of the TCR clonotypes from tumors also showed up in blood, and some novel exhausted tumor clones were present in pre-treatment blood, which suggests peripheral recruitment.

Trimming at the junction amounts to 0 bases on V and 3 bases on J, and the germline ends lie 11 bases apart. The CDR3 holds 15 amino acids from the cysteine to the phenylalanine. The read is trimmed to its CDR3 DNA, 45 bases read in frame from base 1. Per the germline V gene (reference sequence), LNHNV is the CDR1 and YYDKDF is the CDR2. This specimen consisted of PBMCs, obtained after anti-PD-1 treatment. The V and J segments used are TRBV15 and TRBJ2-5; TRBD1 is a weak D gene call, 6 bases matching. The clonotype comes from a human donor with basal cell carcinoma. This receptor carries the CDR3 CATSRDGRGKETQYF. The DNA sequence is as follows: TGTGCCACCAGCAGAGATGGCAGGGGTAAAGAGACCCAGTACTTC.